This T cell receptor (beta chain) was found in a study of T-cell memory formation after mild COVID-19. Using its own MiXCR run on the 5' RACE reads, TCRdb lists one record per CDR3 protein. This sample has 280,000 or so distinct CDR3 sequences, with 15% to 20% found just once. Study results and caveats: The main location of contracting CD4+ clones was CM and EM, and that of contracting CD8+ clones was EMRA.

In this sample, this clonotype turned up a few times. Its antigen is unidentified. The CDR3 is made up of 16 amino acids. Trimming shortened V by 5 bases and J by 3 bases, and 20 bases separated the two germline ends. Looked up from germline, CDR1 is KGHSH and CDR2 is LQKENI. The sequenced material came from PBMCs or a T cell subset sorted from them (not recorded which). This TCR came from a man aged 18 to 30 who had mild COVID-19 (a few samples of this study predate the infection). Cell type and time point are not known. The chain links TRBV18 to TRBJ2-7; D is perhaps TRBD1 or TRBD2 (6 bases each). In DNA, the CDR3 is TGTGCCAGCTCAAGCTTTCTGGAGGGGGAGGTCTACGAGCAGTACTTC. This translates into CASSSFLEGEVYEQYF.